The rows below give T cell receptor beta chains drawn from one sample of a study of blood T cell repertoires in COVID-19. TCRdb's copy holds only in-frame clones and misses some; the assay was immunoSEQ multiplex PCR. Of 60,000 or so clones listed, around 90% are singletons. Sequenced sample: peripheral blood. All receptors come from a human donor with acute or convalescent COVID-19. The donor label of this sample is uncertain. CDR3s include the opening cysteine and the closing phenylalanine or tryptophan. A D gene is named only where the DNA matches it firmly. Rows may omit the clone size; those that give it use once, few, many or a size class.

TRBV11-2	TRBJ2-5	once	-	CASSLGSRNQETQYF	TGTGCCAGCAGCTTAGGGTCTAGAAACCAAGAGACCCAGTACTTC
TRBV24-1	TRBJ2-1	-	-	CATSTPSVTYNEQFF	TGTGCCACCAGTACTCCTAGCGTAACCTACAATGAGCAGTTCTTC
TRBV7-9	TRBJ2-1	once	TRBD2	CAGSGASYNEQFF	TGTGCCGGTAGCGGGGCATCCTACAATGAGCAGTTCTTC
TRBV27	TRBJ1-5	-	-	CASSFAGGASNQPQHF	TGTGCCAGCAGTTTTGCGGGGGGCGCGAGCAATCAGCCCCAGCATTTT
TRBV27	TRBJ1-2	once	-	CASSPTNRDGYTF	TGTGCCAGCAGCCCCACGAACAGGGACGGCTACACCTTC
TRBV5-1	TRBJ2-5	-	TRBD2	CASSLVALAEETQYF	TGCGCCAGCAGCTTGGTTGCCCTAGCGGAAGAGACCCAGTACTTC
TRBV23-1	TRBJ2-7	-	-	CASPISGQRCNEQYF	TGCGCCAGCCCTATCAGCGGGCAGCGTTGCAACGAGCAGTACTTC
TRBV5-1	TRBJ2-1	-	TRBD2	CASSRASGGYNEQFF	TGCGCCAGCAGCAGAGCTAGCGGAGGTTACAATGAGCAGTTCTTC
TRBV18	TRBJ1-5	few	TRBD1	CASSPGTGFNQPQHF	TGTGCCAGCTCACCAGGGACAGGGTTCAATCAGCCCCAGCATTTT
TRBV7-2	TRBJ1-2	-	TRBD1	CASSQDRGRNYGYTF	TGTGCCAGCAGCCAGGACAGGGGCAGAAACTATGGCTACACCTTC
TRBV5-4	TRBJ1-2	-	-	CASSLGRGYGYTF	TGTGCCAGCAGCTTGGGCCGGGGCTATGGCTACACCTTC
TRBV27	TRBJ2-2	few	TRBD2	CASSPIAGSGELFF	TGTGCCAGCAGTCCTATAGCGGGGTCCGGGGAGCTGTTTTTT
TRBV12-3/TRBV12-4	TRBJ1-2	few	TRBD1	CASSQDRDYGYTF	TGTGCCAGCAGTCAGGACAGGGACTATGGCTACACCTTC
TRBV11-1	TRBJ2-1	-	TRBD1	CASSSRQGAYNEQFF	TGTGCCAGCAGCTCAAGACAGGGGGCATACAATGAGCAGTTCTTC
TRBV28	TRBJ2-1	-	TRBD2	CASNSGRYNEQFF	TGTGCCAGCAATAGCGGGAGATACAATGAGCAGTTCTTC
TRBV20-1	TRBJ1-6	once	-	CSASFGNDSPLHF	TGCAGTGCTAGTTTCGGGAACGATTCACCCCTCCACTTT
TRBV28	TRBJ2-1	-	TRBD1	CASPRTGGLMDNEQFF	TGTGCCAGCCCCCGGACAGGGGGTTTAATGGACAATGAGCAGTTCTTC
TRBV7-8	TRBJ2-7	-	TRBD1	CASSLVVTGRHEQYF	TGTGCCAGCAGCTTAGTAGTGACAGGGCGTCACGAGCAGTACTTC
TRBV7-6	TRBJ2-3	-	TRBD1	CASSLGYRDRGDIDTQYF	TGTGCCAGCAGCTTAGGTTACCGGGACAGGGGTGATATAGATACGCAGTATTTT
TRBV21-1	TRBJ1-2	-	-	CASSKPVVYGYTF	TGTGCCAGCAGCAAGCCGGTGGTCTATGGCTACACCTTC
TRBV5-5	TRBJ2-1	-	TRBD2	CASSSEAGVYNEQFF	TGTGCCAGCAGCTCGGAGGCGGGGGTGTACAATGAGCAGTTCTTC
TRBV5-1	TRBJ1-3	-	-	CASSSGQNTIYF	TGCGCCAGCAGCTCGGGACAAAACACCATATATTTT
TRBV13	TRBJ1-6	-	-	CASSLSGNSPLHF	TGTGCCAGCAGCTTATCAGGGAATTCACCCCTCCACTTT
TRBV20-1	TRBJ1-3	-	TRBD1	CSASYRGSGNTIYF	TGCAGTGCCAGTTACAGGGGCTCTGGAAACACCATATATTTT
TRBV5-1	TRBJ2-5	few	-	CASSLGQTNQETQYF	TGCGCCAGCAGCCTCGGACAGACTAACCAAGAGACCCAGTACTTC
TRBV18	TRBJ1-1	-	TRBD1	CASSPAGQTEAFF	TGTGCCAGCTCACCAGCGGGACAGACTGAAGCTTTCTTT
TRBV19	TRBJ1-5	-	-	CATALKRGNQPQHF	TGTGCCACCGCCCTTAAGAGGGGCAATCAGCCCCAGCATTTT
TRBV5-1	TRBJ1-2	once	-	CASSLEFSDYGYTF	TGCGCCAGCAGCTTGGAATTTTCGGACTATGGCTACACCTTC
TRBV3-1/TRBV3-2	TRBJ1-2	-	-	CASSQDAVVGYTF	TGTGCCAGCAGCCAAGATGCGGTGGTGGGCTACACCTTC
TRBV7-2	TRBJ1-4	-	TRBD1	CASRADRGAPFF	TGTGCCAGCAGAGCCGACAGGGGTGCTCCCTTTTTT
TRBV27	TRBJ1-4	-	TRBD1	CASSVDRGNEKLFF	TGTGCCAGCAGTGTGGACAGGGGAAATGAAAAACTGTTTTTT
TRBV28	TRBJ2-2	-	-	CASSFGRAPNTGELFF	TGTGCCAGCAGTTTTGGCAGGGCCCCGAACACCGGGGAGCTGTTTTTT
TRBV5-1	TRBJ1-4	once	TRBD1	CASSSQGGNEKLFF	TGCGCCAGCAGCTCACAGGGGGGAAATGAAAAACTGTTTTTT
TRBV27	TRBJ1-2	-	-	CASGGPTYGYTF	TGTGCCAGCGGGGGCCCTACCTATGGCTACACCTTC
TRBV29-1	TRBJ2-5	-	TRBD1	CSVGQGRETQYF	TGCAGCGTTGGACAGGGCCGAGAGACCCAGTACTTC
TRBV3-1/TRBV3-2	TRBJ2-3	-	TRBD2	CASSPGLAGGQADTQYF	TGTGCCAGCAGCCCCGGGCTAGCGGGGGGGCAGGCAGATACGCAGTATTTT
TRBV5-4	TRBJ2-2	once	-	CASSPPAALKGTGELFF	TGTGCCAGCAGCCCACCGGCAGCGTTAAAGGGGACCGGGGAGCTGTTTTTT
TRBV27	TRBJ2-1	-	-	CASSLYNEQFF	TGTGCCAGCAGTCTCTACAATGAGCAGTTCTTC
TRBV27	TRBJ2-7	-	-	CASRQGQQSSYEQYF	TGTGCCAGCAGGCAAGGACAGCAGAGCTCCTACGAGCAGTACTTC
TRBV7-8	TRBJ2-1	few	-	CASSPGRFGSFDEQFF	TGTGCCAGCAGCCCGGGTAGGTTCGGGAGTTTTGATGAGCAGTTCTTC
TRBV11-3	TRBJ2-3	few	TRBD1	CASSLGQGIDSDTQYF	TGTGCCAGCAGCTTAGGACAGGGGATCGACTCGGATACGCAGTATTTT
TRBV15	TRBJ2-7	few	TRBD1	CATSTSWDRTYEQYF	TGTGCCACCAGCACCTCTTGGGACAGGACCTACGAGCAGTACTTC